This record covers a single T cell receptor beta chain. In the original analysis: Quantification of nucleated cells was approximated via reference gene primer amplification. Libraries were prepared by immunoSEQ multiplex PCR; TCRdb keeps only in-frame clonotypes and omits some of them. From that table come the V and J calls and clone size; the DNA was used to work out D and trimming. The data contain approximately 69,000 clones, around 87% of them seen just once; the ten biggest clones take up 12%. These data are taken from a study of blood T cell repertoires in COVID-19. On the study more broadly: COVID-19 samples from acute and convalescent phases originated in the United States, Italy and Spain. The analysed material was cDNA or gDNA that came from T cells, B-cell-depleted T cells, or PBMCs.

The CDR3 consists of 13 residues. With 3 bases removed from V and 6 bases from J, the gap between germline ends came to 9 bases. The V gene's germline CDR1 is LGHDT and CDR2 YNNKEL (reference sequence). The chain recombines TRBV3-1 (or the pseudogene TRBV3-2) with TRBJ1-5; D unresolved. The clonotype comes from a human donor in a cohort sampled during active COVID-19. The source material was peripheral blood. For the CDR3, the DNA is TGTGCCAGCAGCCAGAGCCTTTCTCAGCCCCAGCATTTT. Translating it yields CASSQSLSQPQHF.